This is a list of T cell receptor beta chains from one sample in a study of cytomegalovirus exposure and HLA in healthy donors. Method: immunoSEQ multiplex PCR; TCRdb's copy keeps in-frame clones and lacks some. The sample consists of 95,000 to 110,000 clones, about 80% of them appearing once. Specimen: PBMCs. These TCRs come from a man younger than 40 in good health and CMV-seronegative. Both conserved end residues are part of each CDR3. Fields, in order: V gene, clone size, D gene, J gene, CDR3 DNA, CDR3 protein. D genes are given only for firm matches. Clone sizes are given selectively: once, few, many, or a class where the clone is expanded.

V: TRBV28; size: .; D: .; J: TRBJ1-3; DNA: TGTGCCAGCAGTTTAACGAAAACGAGCTCTGGAAACACCATATATTTT; CDR3: CASSLTKTSSGNTIYF
V: TRBV1; size: .; D: .; J: TRBJ2-7; DNA: TGCACCAGCCTAGCGGGGGGGATAAGGTACGAGCAGTACTTC; CDR3: CTSLAGGIRYEQYF
V: TRBV2; size: .; D: TRBD1; J: TRBJ1-1; DNA: TGTGCCAGCAGTTCCCTCAACAGGGGAGGTGCTGAAGCTTTCTTT; CDR3: CASSSLNRGGAEAFF
V: TRBV19; size: .; D: .; J: TRBJ2-7; DNA: TGTGCCAGTAGTTCCAGCGTTTCGAAGTCCTACGAGCAGTACTTC; CDR3: CASSSSVSKSYEQYF
V: TRBV5-1; size: .; D: .; J: TRBJ1-2; DNA: TGCGCCAGCAGCTTGTCTTCATCCGAGTACACCTTC; CDR3: CASSLSSSEYTF
V: TRBV9; size: .; D: TRBD1; J: TRBJ1-1; DNA: TGTGCCAGCAGCGTAACAGGACAGGGAGACACTGAAGCTTTCTTT; CDR3: CASSVTGQGDTEAFF
V: TRBV9; size: .; D: TRBD2; J: TRBJ2-3; DNA: TGTGCCAGCAGCGTGCTAGCGGGAGTTATAGATACGCAGTATTTT; CDR3: CASSVLAGVIDTQYF
V: TRBV5-6; size: .; D: TRBD2; J: TRBJ2-1; DNA: TGTGCCAGCAGCTTCCGACTAGCGCAGAGCTCCTACAATGAGCAGTTCTTC; CDR3: CASSFRLAQSSYNEQFF
V: TRBV5-6; size: .; D: TRBD2; J: TRBJ2-3; DNA: TGTGCCAGCAGCTTGGTAGGAGCCCAGCGGGGTACCTCAGATACGCAGTATTTT; CDR3: CASSLVGAQRGTSDTQYF
V: TRBV5-4; size: .; D: TRBD2; J: TRBJ2-1; DNA: TGTGCCAGCAGCTTGGGGCTAGCGGGGGGGTCCTACAATGAGCAGTTCTTC; CDR3: CASSLGLAGGSYNEQFF
V: TRBV7-9; size: .; D: TRBD2; J: TRBJ2-7; DNA: TGTTCCAGCAGCTTAGTGGTTGAGACTAGCGGGAGCTACGAGCAGTACTTC; CDR3: CSSSLVVETSGSYEQYF
V: TRBV2; size: .; D: .; J: TRBJ1-5; DNA: TGTGCCAGCAGGAGGACAAACTATAGCAATCAGCCCCAGCATTTT; CDR3: CASRRTNYSNQPQHF
V: TRBV27; size: .; D: .; J: TRBJ1-1; DNA: TGTGCCAGCAGTTTAGGCCTTGCTACTGAAGCTTTCTTT; CDR3: CASSLGLATEAFF
V: TRBV5-1; size: .; D: TRBD1; J: TRBJ1-1; DNA: TGCGCCAGCAGCTCCGGGACAGGGGAGAAAACTGAAGCTTTCTTT; CDR3: CASSSGTGEKTEAFF
V: TRBV7-3; size: .; D: .; J: TRBJ2-6; DNA: TGTGCCAGCAGCTTAACCCAAACTGGGGCCAACGTCCTGACTTTC; CDR3: CASSLTQTGANVLTF
V: TRBV19; size: .; D: TRBD2; J: TRBJ2-7; DNA: TGTGCCAGTAGTACTAGCGGGAGGCCCTACGAGCAGTACTTC; CDR3: CASSTSGRPYEQYF
V: TRBV28; size: .; D: .; J: TRBJ2-1; DNA: TGTGCCAGCACGGAGGCGGCCTACAATGAGCAGTTCTTC; CDR3: CASTEAAYNEQFF
V: TRBV27; size: many; D: .; J: TRBJ2-1; DNA: TGTGCCAGCAGTTTGAGCGATTACAATGAGCAGTTCTTC; CDR3: CASSLSDYNEQFF
V: TRBV6-1; size: .; D: TRBD2; J: TRBJ2-7; DNA: TGTGCCAGCACCCACGGGACTAGCGGGAAGGACGAGCAGTACTTC; CDR3: CASTHGTSGKDEQYF
V: TRBV29-1; size: .; D: TRBD2; J: TRBJ2-3; DNA: TGCGCCACGCGGGGGGGTGCGACAGATACGCAGTATTTT; CDR3: CATRGGATDTQYF